One sample yielded the 25 T cell receptor beta chains listed below, sequenced in a study of tissue T cells after allogeneic stem cell transplantation (dated by TCRdb to 2021 to 2024). To prepare the library, the immunoSEQ multiplex PCR assay was applied. TCRdb provides this immuneACCESS table in a form limited to in-frame rearrangements. Some clones are lacking; in checked studies, under half of them reflect an unresolved V gene, and why the rest are absent is not known. A total of around 5,200 clones appear in this sample, 30% to 35% of them only once. 3.5% to 5.5% of the sample belongs to the ten largest clones. The time point label corresponds to: mouse harvest day 14 after allogeneic transplant. Each mouse graft consisted of 10^7 T-cell-depleted bone marrow cells plus 10^6 splenic CD5+ T cells and was given by tail vein injection. The sample was skin. Every receptor here comes from a female BALB/c mouse given C57BL/6 T cells with graft-versus-host disease after an allogeneic hematopoietic cell transplant.

In regard to this clone: Gene names refer to mouse genes. The read comes to an end 1 residue before the CDR3 does, leaving the germline J gene to fill in the end. The V and J genes are TRBV3 and TRBJ2-5; possible D gene TRBD2, 6 bases. Deletions cut 1 base from V and 3 bases from J, with 8 bases between. The germline CDR1 and CDR2 sequences are SNHLY and FYNGKV (reference sequence). This CDR3 spans 14 amino acids. CDR3 in amino acids: CASSLVWGQDTQYF. CDR3 bases read: TGTGCCAGCAGCTTAGTCTGGGGACAAGACACCCAGTAC.

This clone was detected a few times. The gene names here belong to mouse. The read finishes 1 residue shy of the CDR3 end, and the germline J gene is used to complete it. The chain recombines TRBV13-3 with TRBJ2-7; 11 bases are shared with TRBD2. The CDR3 loop spans 12 amino acids. J was trimmed by 7 bases and V by 7 bases; bases with no gene match: 4. The germline V gene has CDR1 NNHDY and CDR2 SYVADS. CDR3 bases read: TGTGCCAGCGACTGGGGGGGGCGGGAACAGTAC. It codes for CASDWGGREQY. The CDR3 as a whole reads CASDWGGREQYF.

For this clone: The gene names here belong to mouse. The CDR3 end falls 1 residue outside the read, so it is completed with the germline J gene. This sequence joins TRBV26 and TRBJ2-3, with a possible D match to TRBD1 (7 bases). Germline CDR1 is KGHPV and CDR2 is FQNQEV (reference sequence). Trimming removed 1 base from V and 2 bases from J, with 13 bases in between. This CDR3 is built from 16 residues. This CDR3 is CASSLFQGGAAETLYF. The CDR3 DNA, read in part, is TGTGCCAGCAGTCTGTTTCAGGGGGGAGCTGCAGAAACGCTGTAT.

Relative to its sample, this clone is medium-sized. Mouse gene names and germline throughout. This sample also contains other DNA sequences that code for the same CDR3. The CDR3 bases that were read are TGTGCCAGCAGTCAGGGTTATGAACAGTAC. It encodes CASSQGYEQY. The full CDR3 is CASSQGYEQYF. The rearrangement links TRBV26 to TRBJ2-7, with D uncertain. The read comes to an end 1 residue before the CDR3 does, leaving the germline J gene to fill in the end. This CDR3 has 11 amino acids. Trimming left V 4 bases short and J 4 bases short, with 5 bases between. The germline V gene encodes CDR1 KGHPV and CDR2 FQNQEV (reference sequence).

This clone was detected only a few times. Germline and genes here are mouse. From the germline J gene comes the end of the CDR3, since the read stops 1 residue before it. V and J are TRBV26 and TRBJ1-6; D remains unclear. TRBJ1-6 is given ORF status, its function remaining uncertain. The V end was cut by 6 bases, the J end by 0 bases, with 6 bases between. CDR1 is KGHPV and CDR2 is FQNQEV in the germline V gene (reference sequence). The CDR3 runs 14 residues. The CDR3 sequence is CASSINSYNSPLYF. Incomplete CDR3 DNA: TGTGCCAGCAGCATCAATTCCTATAATTCGCCCCTCTAC.

The sample holds a few counts of this clone. Gene and germline names: mouse. The read is 1 residue too short to cover the CDR3 end, so that end is filled in from the germline J gene. The rearrangement links TRBV13-1 to TRBJ1-4; D unresolved. The CDR3 consists of 14 residues. V was trimmed by 2 bases and J by 1 base, leaving 6 bases between them. Germline V gene sequence: CDR1 NSHNY, CDR2 SYGAGN. The covered CDR3 bases are TGTGCCAGCAGTGAGACAAGTTCCAACGAAAGATTATTT. It is translated as CASSETSSNERLF. The whole CDR3 protein is CASSETSSNERLFF.

Concerning this clone: Genes and germline come from the mouse. CDR3 sequence reads: CTCSAGQNSDYTF. CDR3 DNA, as far as it was read: TGCACCTGCAGTGCGGGACAAAACTCCGACTACACC. The chain is built from TRBV1 and TRBJ1-2, with D tentatively TRBD1 (6 bases). The missing CDR3 end, 1 residue past where the read stops, is filled in from the germline J gene. CDR3 length: 13 residues. The V and J ends lost 3 bases and 1 base respectively, with 6 bases between them. Germline loops: CDR1 NSQYPW, CDR2 LRSPGD (reference sequence).

Regarding this clone: Mouse gene names and germline throughout. The read ends 1 residue shy of where the CDR3 ends; the end is completed using the germline J gene. The chain has TRBV3 and TRBJ2-7; 10 positions match TRBD2. The germline CDR1 and CDR2 sequences are SNHLY and FYNGKV (reference sequence). This CDR3 is 14 amino acids long. The junction had 3 bases not matched to a gene; V was cut back by 3 bases and J by 4 bases. CDR3 amino acids: CASSFPGLGYEQYF. The part of the CDR3 DNA that was read is TGTGCCAGCAGCTTTCCGGGACTGGGGTATGAACAGTAC.

A note on this clone: Genes and germline come from the mouse. The read is 1 residue too short to cover the CDR3 end, so that end is filled in from the germline J gene. The chain employs TRBV19 and TRBJ1-1; no clear D. The CDR3 covers 14 residues. V lost 0 bases, J lost 1 base, and 7 bases lay in between. Germline assignment: CDR1 FNHDT and CDR2 SITEND (reference sequence). This chain's CDR3 is CASSIGRGNTEVFF. Partial CDR3 DNA: TGTGCCAGCAGTATAGGGAGAGGAAACACAGAAGTCTTC.

This clone was found a few times. Genes and germline are mouse. The read stops 1 residue short of the end of the CDR3; the missing end is completed from the germline J gene. The chain recombines TRBV26 with TRBJ2-5, with D perhaps given as TRBD1 or TRBD2 (6 bases each). Looked up from germline, CDR1 is KGHPV and CDR2 is FQNQEV (reference sequence). The CDR3 loop spans 14 amino acids. Trimming removed 6 bases at V and 1 base at J, with 11 bases between. The DNA read from the CDR3 is TGTGCCAGCAGGAGGGGGGTTTACCAAGACACCCAGTAC. It translates to CASRRGVYQDTQY. The whole CDR3 is CASRRGVYQDTQYF.

Turning to this clone: These gene names are mouse names. The DNA ends 1 residue before the CDR3 does, and the rest of the CDR3 is filled in from the germline J gene. This chain connects TRBV3 to TRBJ2-3; 9 positions agree with TRBD1. The germline V gene encodes CDR1 SNHLY and CDR2 FYNGKV (reference sequence). The CDR3 covers 14 residues. V gave up 4 bases and J gave up 3 bases; unmatched junction bases: 2. The CDR3 is CASSSGTGAETLYF. Partial CDR3 DNA: TGTGCCAGCAGCTCCGGGACAGGGGCAGAAACGCTGTAT.

This clone is classed as medium-sized. Gene names and germline refer to mouse. Coverage ceases 1 residue before the CDR3 finishes, and the germline J gene fills in the end. The V gene is TRBV13-1, the J gene TRBJ1-3, with D perhaps TRBD1 (5 bases). CDR1 NSHNY and CDR2 SYGAGN come from the germline V gene. Between the trimmed V and J ends, which lost 0 bases and 0 bases, there was a span of 10 bases. This CDR3 contains 16 residues. The CDR3: CASSDAGGISGNTLYF. The CDR3 DNA, read in part, is TGTGCCAGCAGTGATGCCGGGGGAATTTCTGGAAATACGCTCTAT.

Comments on this clone: Gene names follow the mouse nomenclature. The read ends 1 residue shy of where the CDR3 ends; the end is completed using the germline J gene. This rearrangement joins TRBV24 to TRBJ2-7; tentative D call: TRBD2 (5 bases). CDR1 and CDR2 from the germline V gene are KGHTA and FRNEEI. This CDR3 is built from 12 residues. The V end lost 1 base, the J end lost 4 bases, and 5 bases lay between the germline ends. This CDR3 is CASSLSGYEQYF. The CDR3 bases that were read are TGTGCCAGCAGTCTGTCTGGGTATGAACAGTAC.

By share of the sample, this clone is medium-sized. Gene names are the mouse ones. With the read ending 1 residue before the CDR3 end, the germline J gene is used to fill in that end. The rearrangement links TRBV26 to TRBJ1-3; TRBD1 is a possible D gene (5 bases). CDR1 is KGHPV, CDR2 FQNQEV, per germline (reference sequence). Trimming pared 0 bases from V and 4 bases from J, leaving 10 bases between. The CDR3 runs 15 residues. The part of the CDR3 DNA that was read is TGTGCCAGCAGTCTGTCACCAGGGAGGGGAAATACGCTCTAT. It codes for CASSLSPGRGNTLY. The CDR3 as a whole reads CASSLSPGRGNTLYF. The complete variable domain, with remaining parts taken from reference TRBV26 and TRBJ1-3, reads NSKVIQTPRYLVKGQGQKAKMRCIPEKGHPVVFWYQQNKNNEFKFLINFQNQEVLQQIDMTEKRFSAECPSNSPCSLEIQSSEAGDSALYLCASSLSPGRGNTLYFGEGSRLIVV.

There are a few counts of this clone. Gene names and germline refer to mouse. The CDR3 extends 1 residue past the end of the read, so its final part is completed from the germline J gene. The chain joins TRBV23 to TRBJ2-4; whether TRBD2, the table's D call, matches the DNA was not checked. Per the germline V gene, CDR1 is KGHTA and CDR2 is FQNQQP. The CDR3 totals 16 residues. The CDR3 bases that were read are TGCTCCAGCAGTCATCGGGACTGGGGTAGTCAAAACACCTTGTAC. Amino acid sequence: CSSSHRDWGSQNTLY. The full-length CDR3 reads as CSSSHRDWGSQNTLYF.

For this clone: Genes here carry mouse names. The observed sequence ends 1 residue before the CDR3 terminus, with the missing tail filled in from the germline J gene. J is TRBJ2-7 and V is TRBV1, with TRBD2 matching over 9 bases. Germline-derived CDR1 and CDR2 are NSQYPW and LRSPGD (reference sequence). The CDR3 has 14 residues. After removal of 3 bases from V and 1 base from J, the junction contained 1 base not matched to a gene. The sequenced part of the CDR3 DNA is TGCACCTGCAGTGCCGGGACTGGGTCCTATGAACAGTAC. It codes for CTCSAGTGSYEQY. The full CDR3 sequence reads CTCSAGTGSYEQYF.

Of note for this clone: Gene names are mouse gene names. The read falls 1 residue short of the CDR3 end, and the missing part is taken from the germline J gene. The chain has TRBV16 and TRBJ1-1; no clear D gene. CDR1 and CDR2 (germline): SGHSA, FRNQAP. V was clipped by 2 bases and J by 1 base, with 5 bases between them. The CDR3 length is 13 residues. CDR3 bases read: TGTGCAAGCAGCTTAACGGGGAACACAGAAGTCTTC. It is translated as CASSLTGNTEVF. The complete CDR3 reads CASSLTGNTEVFF.

This clone was recorded a few times. The listed genes are named as in mouse. The sequenced fragment ends 1 residue before the CDR3 boundary, so the rest is inferred from the germline J gene. The chain has TRBV24 and TRBJ2-1; 11 nucleotides line up with TRBD2. Germline V CDR1 and CDR2: KGHTA, FRNEEI. The ends lost 7 bases at V and 6 bases at J; junction bases unmatched: 5. This CDR3 comprises 14 residues. Incomplete CDR3 DNA: TGTGCCAGCATAACTGGGGGGGCGTGTGCTGAGCAGTTC. It is translated as CASITGGACAEQF. The complete CDR3 protein is CASITGGACAEQFF.

This clone rates as medium-sized (0.01 to 0.1%). The listed genes are named as in mouse. The read finishes 1 residue shy of the CDR3 end, and the germline J gene is used to complete it. The rearrangement uses TRBV26 and TRBJ1-2; D remains ambiguous. This CDR3 contains 13 residues. Germline-derived CDR1 and CDR2 are KGHPV and FQNQEV (reference sequence). Trimming removed 1 base from V and 1 base from J, with 4 bases in between. The CDR3 reads CASSLFKNSDYTF. The part of the CDR3 DNA that was read is TGTGCCAGCAGTCTGTTCAAAAACTCCGACTACACC.

As for this clone: Gene names refer to mouse genes. The missing CDR3 end, 1 residue past where the read stops, is filled in from the germline J gene. The chain employs TRBV26 and TRBJ2-2, with D tentatively TRBD2 (5 bases). Germline V gives CDR1 KGHPV, CDR2 FQNQEV (reference sequence). V gave up 2 bases and J gave up 1 base, with 5 bases separating them. This CDR3 region has 14 residues. CDR3 sequence: CASSLTGNTGQLYF. The DNA read from the CDR3 is TGTGCCAGCAGTCTGACTGGAAACACCGGGCAGCTCTAC.

Concerning this clone itself: Germline and genes: mouse. The missing CDR3 end, 1 residue past where the read stops, is filled in from the germline J gene. The chain carries TRBV16 and TRBJ2-5; weak D call: TRBD2 (6 bases). This CDR3 spans 15 amino acids. Trimming stripped 1 base from V and 3 bases from J, with 11 bases between. The germline V gene encodes CDR1 SGHSA and CDR2 FRNQAP. The CDR3 DNA, read in part, is TGTGCAAGCAGCTTAGGGGGGACTCCTCAAGACACCCAGTAC. This gives the protein CASSLGGTPQDTQY. The full CDR3 is CASSLGGTPQDTQYF.

By sample fraction, this clone is medium-sized (0.01 to 0.1%). Any gene name here is a mouse gene name. The read stops 1 residue short of the end of the CDR3; the missing end is completed from the germline J gene. The chain recombines TRBV26 with TRBJ2-5; D may be TRBD1 or TRBD2 (5 bases each). The CDR3 is 13 amino acids. The germline V gene encodes CDR1 KGHPV and CDR2 FQNQEV (reference sequence). Trimming took 4 bases from V and 0 from J, leaving 5 bases between them. The CDR3 is CASSRDNQDTQYF. The sequenced CDR3 bases are TGTGCCAGCAGTCGGGACAACCAAGACACCCAGTAC.

This clone appeared a few times. Gene names follow the mouse nomenclature. Read data end 1 residue before the CDR3 end; the end is taken from the germline J gene. The chain uses TRBV13-3 and TRBJ1-5, with 8 bases lining up with TRBD1. This CDR3 region has 15 residues. Germline assignment: CDR1 NNHDY and CDR2 SYVADS. The ends lost 1 base at V and 2 bases at J; junction bases unmatched: 2. CDR3 DNA, as far as it was read: TGTGCCAGCAGTGATAAGGACAGGGACAACCAGGCTCCGCTT. This encodes CASSDKDRDNQAPL. The full CDR3 protein is CASSDKDRDNQAPLF.

This clone is categorized as medium-sized (0.01 to 0.1%). Genes and germline come from the mouse. The read ends 1 residue shy of where the CDR3 ends; the end is completed using the germline J gene. The V and J genes are TRBV23 and TRBJ2-4. This CDR3 is built from 12 residues. CDR1 and CDR2 from the germline V gene are KGHTA and FQNQQP. CDR3 sequence reads: CSSSYDQNTLYF. CDR3 bases read: TGCTCCAGCAGCTACGATCAAAACACCTTGTAC.

This clone showed up just once. Gene names are the mouse ones. The CDR3 here is CASSGGGWDTGQLYF. CDR3 DNA, as far as it was read: TGTGCTAGCAGTGGGGGGGGATGGGACACCGGGCAGCTCTAC. The chain couples TRBV29 to TRBJ2-2, with 7 bases matching TRBD2. The read falls 1 residue short of the CDR3 end, and the missing part is taken from the germline J gene. The V gene's germline CDR1 is MSHET and CDR2 SYDVDS. J was trimmed by 3 bases and V by 5 bases; bases with no gene match: 6. The CDR3 totals 15 residues.